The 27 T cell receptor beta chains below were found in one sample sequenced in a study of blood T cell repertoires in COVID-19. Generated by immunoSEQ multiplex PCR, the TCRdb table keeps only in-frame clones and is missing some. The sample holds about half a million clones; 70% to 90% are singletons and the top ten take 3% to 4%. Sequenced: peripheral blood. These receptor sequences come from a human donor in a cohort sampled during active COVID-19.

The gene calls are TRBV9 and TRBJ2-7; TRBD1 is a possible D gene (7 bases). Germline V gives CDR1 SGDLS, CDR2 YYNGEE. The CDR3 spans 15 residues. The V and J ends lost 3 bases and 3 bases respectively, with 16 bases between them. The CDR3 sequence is CASSAGGQLGYEQYF. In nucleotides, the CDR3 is TGTGCCAGCAGCGCCGGGGGACAGTTAGGCTACGAGCAGTACTTC.

CDR3: CASSPRRETQYF. The CDR3 DNA follows: TGTGCCAGCTCACCGCGGCGGGAGACCCAGTACTTC. The chain links TRBV18 to TRBJ2-5; no definite D call. This CDR3 is 12 amino acids long. The V end was cut by 3 bases, the J end by 5 bases, with 7 bases between. Per germline, CDR1 KGHSH and CDR2 LQKENI.

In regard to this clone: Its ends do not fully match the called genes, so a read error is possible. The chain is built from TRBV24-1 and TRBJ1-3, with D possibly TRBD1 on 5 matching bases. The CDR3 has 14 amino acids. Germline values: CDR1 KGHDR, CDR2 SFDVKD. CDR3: CATPGRTPGYTIYF. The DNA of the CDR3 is TGTGCCACCCCTGGCAGGACACCTGGATACACCATATATTTT.

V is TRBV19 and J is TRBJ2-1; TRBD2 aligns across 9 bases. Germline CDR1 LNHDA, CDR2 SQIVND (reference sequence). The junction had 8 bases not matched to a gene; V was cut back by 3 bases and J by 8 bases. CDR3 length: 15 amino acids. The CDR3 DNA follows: TGTGCCAGTAGTATGGGGCTAGCGGGGACGGATGAGCAGTTCTTC. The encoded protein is CASSMGLAGTDEQFF.

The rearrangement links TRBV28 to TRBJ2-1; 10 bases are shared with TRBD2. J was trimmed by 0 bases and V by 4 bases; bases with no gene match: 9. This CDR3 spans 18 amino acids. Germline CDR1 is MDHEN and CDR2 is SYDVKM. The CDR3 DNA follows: TGTGCCAGCAGTTCCTCCAGGACTAGCGGACACTCCTACAATGAGCAGTTCTTC. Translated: CASSSSRTSGHSYNEQFF.

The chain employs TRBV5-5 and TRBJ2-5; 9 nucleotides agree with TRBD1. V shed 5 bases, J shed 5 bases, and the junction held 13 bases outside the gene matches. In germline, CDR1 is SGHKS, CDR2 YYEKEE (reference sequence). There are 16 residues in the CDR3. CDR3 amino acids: CASRHTTQGAWETQYF. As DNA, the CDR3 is TGTGCCAGCAGACACACCACACAGGGGGCTTGGGAGACCCAGTACTTC.

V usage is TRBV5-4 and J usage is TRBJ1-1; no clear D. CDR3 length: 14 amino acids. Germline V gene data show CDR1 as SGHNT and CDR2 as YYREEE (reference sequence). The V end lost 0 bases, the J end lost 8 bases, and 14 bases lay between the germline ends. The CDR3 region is CASSLAGRAREAFF. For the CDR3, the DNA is TGTGCCAGCAGCTTGGCCGGTAGAGCCAGGGAAGCTTTCTTT.

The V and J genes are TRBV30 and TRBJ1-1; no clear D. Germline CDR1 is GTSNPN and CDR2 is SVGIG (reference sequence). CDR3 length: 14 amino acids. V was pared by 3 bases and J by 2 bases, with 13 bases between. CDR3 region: CAWRSLPRNTEAFF. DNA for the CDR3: TGTGCCTGGAGGAGTCTCCCAAGAAACACTGAAGCTTTCTTT.

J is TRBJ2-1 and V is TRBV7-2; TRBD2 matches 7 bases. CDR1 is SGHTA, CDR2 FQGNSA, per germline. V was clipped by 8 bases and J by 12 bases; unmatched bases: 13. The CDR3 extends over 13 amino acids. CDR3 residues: CASSLRREWGQFF. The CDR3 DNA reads TGTGCCAGCTCCTTACGGCGGGAGTGGGGGCAGTTCTTC.

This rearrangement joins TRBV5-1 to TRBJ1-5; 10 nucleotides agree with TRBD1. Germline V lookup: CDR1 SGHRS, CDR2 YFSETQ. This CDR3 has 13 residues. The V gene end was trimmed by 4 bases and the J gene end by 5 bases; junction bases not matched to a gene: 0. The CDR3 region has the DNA TGCGCCAGCAGCGGGACAGGGGATCAGCCCCAGCATTTT. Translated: CASSGTGDQPQHF.

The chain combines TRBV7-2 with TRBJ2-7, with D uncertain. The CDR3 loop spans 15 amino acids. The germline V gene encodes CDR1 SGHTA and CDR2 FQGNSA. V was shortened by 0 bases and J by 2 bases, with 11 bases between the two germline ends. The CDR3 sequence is CASSLASAEAYEQYF. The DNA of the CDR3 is TGTGCCAGCAGCTTAGCGAGCGCCGAAGCCTACGAGCAGTACTTC. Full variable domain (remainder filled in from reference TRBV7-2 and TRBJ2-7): GAGVSQSPSNKVTEKGKDVELRCDPISGHTALYWYRQSLGQGLEFLIYFQGNSAPDKSGLPSDRFSAERTGGSVSTLTIQRTQQEDSAVYLCASSLASAEAYEQYFGPGTRLTVT.

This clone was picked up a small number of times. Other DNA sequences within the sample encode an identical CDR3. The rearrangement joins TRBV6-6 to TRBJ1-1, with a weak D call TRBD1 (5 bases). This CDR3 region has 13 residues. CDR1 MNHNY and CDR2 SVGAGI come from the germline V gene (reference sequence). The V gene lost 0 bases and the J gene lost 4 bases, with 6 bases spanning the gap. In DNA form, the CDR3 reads TGTGCCAGCAGTTACTCGGGGGGCACTGAAGCTTTCTTT. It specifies CASSYSGGTEAFF.

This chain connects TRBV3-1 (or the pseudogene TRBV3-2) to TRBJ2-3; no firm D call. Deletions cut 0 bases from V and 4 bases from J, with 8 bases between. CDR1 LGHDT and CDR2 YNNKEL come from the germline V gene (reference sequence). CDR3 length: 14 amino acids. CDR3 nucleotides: TGTGCCAGCAGCCAAGAGGCAGTCCCAGATACGCAGTATTTT. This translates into CASSQEAVPDTQYF.

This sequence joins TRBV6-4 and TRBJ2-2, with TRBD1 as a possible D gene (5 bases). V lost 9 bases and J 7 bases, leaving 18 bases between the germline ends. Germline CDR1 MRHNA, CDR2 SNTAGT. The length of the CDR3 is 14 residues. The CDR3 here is CASSESGFVGELFF. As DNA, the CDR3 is TGTGCCAGTTCGGAATCAGGGTTCGTCGGGGAGCTGTTTTTT.

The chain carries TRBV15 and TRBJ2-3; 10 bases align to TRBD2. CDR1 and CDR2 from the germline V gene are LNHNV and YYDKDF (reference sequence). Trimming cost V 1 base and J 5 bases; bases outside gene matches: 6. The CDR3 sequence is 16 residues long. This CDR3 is CATSRGLAGVEDTQYF. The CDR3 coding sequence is TGTGCCACCAGCAGAGGGCTAGCGGGAGTGGAAGATACGCAGTATTTT.

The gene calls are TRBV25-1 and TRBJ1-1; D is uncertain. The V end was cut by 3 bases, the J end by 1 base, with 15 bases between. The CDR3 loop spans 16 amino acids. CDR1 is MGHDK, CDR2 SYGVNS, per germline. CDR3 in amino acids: CASSEFRSRGNTEAFF. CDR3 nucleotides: TGTGCCAGCAGTGAGTTTAGATCGCGGGGGAACACTGAAGCTTTCTTT.

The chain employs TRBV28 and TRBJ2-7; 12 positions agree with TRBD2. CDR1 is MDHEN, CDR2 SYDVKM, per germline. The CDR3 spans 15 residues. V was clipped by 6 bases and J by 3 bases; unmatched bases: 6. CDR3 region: CASRPASGRVYEQYF. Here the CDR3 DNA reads TGTGCCAGCAGGCCTGCTAGCGGGAGGGTCTACGAGCAGTACTTC.

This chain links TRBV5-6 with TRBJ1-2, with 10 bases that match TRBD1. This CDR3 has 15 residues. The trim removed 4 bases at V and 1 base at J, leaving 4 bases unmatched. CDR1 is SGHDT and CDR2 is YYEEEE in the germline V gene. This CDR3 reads CASSQGQGNNYGYTF. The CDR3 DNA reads TGTGCCAGCAGCCAGGGACAGGGGAATAACTATGGCTACACCTTC.

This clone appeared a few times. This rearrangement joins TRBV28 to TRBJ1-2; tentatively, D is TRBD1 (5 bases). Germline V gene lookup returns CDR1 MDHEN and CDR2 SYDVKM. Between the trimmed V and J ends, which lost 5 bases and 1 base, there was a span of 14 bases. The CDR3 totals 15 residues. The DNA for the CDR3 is TGTGCCAGCAGTACCCCCGGTGACAGTAACTATGGCTACACCTTC. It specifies CASSTPGDSNYGYTF.

The CDR3 sequence is CASSFRGYGYTF. The DNA of the CDR3 is TGTGCCAGCAGTTTTCGGGGATATGGCTACACCTTC. The V and J genes are TRBV28 and TRBJ1-2; D call uncertain. The germline gives CDR1 MDHEN, CDR2 SYDVKM. CDR3 length: 12 amino acids. V lost 3 bases to trimming and J lost 5 bases, with 7 bases between them.

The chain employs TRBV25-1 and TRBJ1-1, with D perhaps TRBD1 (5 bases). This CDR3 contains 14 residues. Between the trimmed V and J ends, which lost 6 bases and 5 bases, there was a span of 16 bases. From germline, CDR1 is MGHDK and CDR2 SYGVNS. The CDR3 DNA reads TGTGCCAGCAGCGAAGAACAGGAGAGTACTGAAGCTTTCTTT. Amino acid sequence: CASSEEQESTEAFF.

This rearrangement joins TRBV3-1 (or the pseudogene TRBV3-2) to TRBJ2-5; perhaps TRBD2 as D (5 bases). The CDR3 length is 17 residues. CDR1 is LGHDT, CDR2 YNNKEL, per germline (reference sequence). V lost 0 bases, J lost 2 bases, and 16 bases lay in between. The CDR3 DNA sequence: TGTGCCAGCAGCCAAGATTGGGCGGCGGGCACACAAGAGACCCAGTACTTC. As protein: CASSQDWAAGTQETQYF.

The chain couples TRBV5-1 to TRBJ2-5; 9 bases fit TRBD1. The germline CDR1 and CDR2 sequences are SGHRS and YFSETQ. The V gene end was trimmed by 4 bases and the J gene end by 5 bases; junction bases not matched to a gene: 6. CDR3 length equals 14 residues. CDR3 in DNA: TGCGCCAGCAGCCTCGGGACAGGGACGGAGACCCAGTACTTC. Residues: CASSLGTGTETQYF.

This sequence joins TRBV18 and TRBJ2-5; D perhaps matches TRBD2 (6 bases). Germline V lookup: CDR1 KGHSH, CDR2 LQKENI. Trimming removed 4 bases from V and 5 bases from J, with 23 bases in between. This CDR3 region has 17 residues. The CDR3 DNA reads TGTGCCAGCTCACTTACAGCTCCCCGGGGTGGAGGGGAGACCCAGTACTTC. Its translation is CASSLTAPRGGGETQYF.

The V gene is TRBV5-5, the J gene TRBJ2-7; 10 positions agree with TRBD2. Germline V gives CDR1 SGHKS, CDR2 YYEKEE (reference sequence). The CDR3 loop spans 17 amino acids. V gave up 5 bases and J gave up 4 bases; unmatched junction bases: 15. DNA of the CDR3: TGTGCCAGCAGTTTGATGGTAGCGGGAGGCCTCACATACGAGCAGTACTTC. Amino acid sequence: CASSLMVAGGLTYEQYF.

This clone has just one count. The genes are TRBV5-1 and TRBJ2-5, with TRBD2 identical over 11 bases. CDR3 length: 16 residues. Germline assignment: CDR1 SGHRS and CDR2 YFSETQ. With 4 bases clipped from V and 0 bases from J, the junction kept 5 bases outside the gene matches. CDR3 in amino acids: CASSPGTSGYQETQYF. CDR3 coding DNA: TGCGCCAGCAGCCCAGGGACTAGCGGTTACCAAGAGACCCAGTACTTC.

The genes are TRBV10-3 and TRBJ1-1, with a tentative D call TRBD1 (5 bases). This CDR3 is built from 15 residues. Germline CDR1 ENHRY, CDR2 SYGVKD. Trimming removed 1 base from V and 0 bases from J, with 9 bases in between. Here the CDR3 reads CAISEFGGVNTEAFF. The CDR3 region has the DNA TGTGCCATCAGTGAGTTCGGGGGGGTGAACACTGAAGCTTTCTTT.